This TCR beta chain was documented in a study of graft-versus-host responses after intestinal transplantation. Study-wide results and caveats: Peak circulating GvH clone levels tracked with early post-transplant HvG declines. Allograft clonal ratios (graft-versus-host to host-versus-graft) were high in patients who had graft-donor T cell macrochimerism. Recipient marrow showed GvH clones, some seen first in ileum or blood.

The CDR3 has 13 residues. V gave up 7 bases and J gave up 3 bases, with 10 bases separating them. Germline CDR1 SEHNR, CDR2 FQNEAQ (reference sequence). Regarding this clone: The antigen is not known.

The method was immunoSEQ multiplex PCR; TCRdb's version includes in-frame clones alone and lacks a portion of them. The sample shows 70,000 to 95,000 clones, about 93% of them seen only once. The TCR originated in a human donor who was the organ donor for an intestinal transplant. The rearrangement links TRBV7-9 to TRBJ2-1; a weak D match, TRBD2 (6 bases). The material sequenced was unstimulated CD8+ T cells sorted from spleen or lymph node cells, taken before transplant. In DNA form, the CDR3 reads TGTGCCAGCACGACTAGTTTCTACAATGAGCAGTTCTTC. As protein: CASTTSFYNEQFF.